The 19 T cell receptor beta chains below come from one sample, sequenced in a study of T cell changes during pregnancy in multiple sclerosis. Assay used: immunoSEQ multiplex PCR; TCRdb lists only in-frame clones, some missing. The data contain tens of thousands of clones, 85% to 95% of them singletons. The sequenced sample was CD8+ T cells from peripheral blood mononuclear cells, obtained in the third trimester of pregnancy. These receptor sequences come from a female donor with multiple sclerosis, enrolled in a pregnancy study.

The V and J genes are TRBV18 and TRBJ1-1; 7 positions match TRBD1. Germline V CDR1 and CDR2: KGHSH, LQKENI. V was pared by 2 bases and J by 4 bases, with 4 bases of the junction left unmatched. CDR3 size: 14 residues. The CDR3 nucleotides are TGTGCCAGCTCACCATGGGACAGCAGCACTGAAGCTTTCTTT. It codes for CASSPWDSSTEAFF. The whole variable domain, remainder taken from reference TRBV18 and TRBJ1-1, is NAGVMQNPRHLVRRRGQEARLRCSPMKGHSHVYWYRQLPEEGLKFMVYLQKENIIDESGMPKERFSAEFPKEGPSILRIQQVVRGDSAAYFCASSPWDSSTEAFFGQGTRLTVV.

Written as DNA, the CDR3 is TGTGCCAGCAGCGCCCGACAGGGGCTAGGGACTGAAGCTTTCTTT. Residues: CASSARQGLGTEAFF. V is TRBV11-3 and J is TRBJ1-1; TRBD1 aligns across 8 bases. Germline V gene sequence: CDR1 SGHNT, CDR2 YENEEA. The V and J ends lost 5 bases and 5 bases, in that order; junction bases with no gene match: 10. The CDR3 runs to 15 residues.

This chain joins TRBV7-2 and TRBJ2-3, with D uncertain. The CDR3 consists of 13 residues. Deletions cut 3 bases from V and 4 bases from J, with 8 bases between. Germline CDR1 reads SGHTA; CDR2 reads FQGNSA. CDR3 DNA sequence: TGTGCCAGCAGCTTCGGTAGCCCAGATACGCAGTATTTT. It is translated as CASSFGSPDTQYF.

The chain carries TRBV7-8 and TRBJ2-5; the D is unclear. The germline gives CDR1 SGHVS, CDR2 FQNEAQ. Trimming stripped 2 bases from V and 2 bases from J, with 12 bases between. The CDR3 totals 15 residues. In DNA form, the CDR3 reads TGTGCCAGCAGCTTAATATGGCCTTCACAAGAGACCCAGTACTTC. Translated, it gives CASSLIWPSQETQYF. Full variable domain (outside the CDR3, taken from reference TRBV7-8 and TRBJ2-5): GAGVSQSPRYKVAKRGQDVALRCDPISGHVSLFWYQQALGQGPEFLTYFQNEAQLDKSGLPSDRFFAERPEGSVSTLKIQRTQQEDSAVYLCASSLIWPSQETQYFGPGTRLLVL.

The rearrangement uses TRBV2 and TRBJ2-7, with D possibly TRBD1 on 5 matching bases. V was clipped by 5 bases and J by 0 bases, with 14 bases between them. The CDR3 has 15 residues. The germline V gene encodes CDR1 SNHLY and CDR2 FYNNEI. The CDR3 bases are TGTGCCAGCAGTAGACAGAGACAAAGCTCCTACGAGCAGTACTTC. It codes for CASSRQRQSSYEQYF.

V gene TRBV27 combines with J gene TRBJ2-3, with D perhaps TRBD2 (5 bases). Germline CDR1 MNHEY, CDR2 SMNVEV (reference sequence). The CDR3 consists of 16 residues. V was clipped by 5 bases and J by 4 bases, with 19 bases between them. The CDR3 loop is CASSLAGGSRPDTQYF. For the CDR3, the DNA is TGTGCCAGCAGTCTGGCGGGCGGCTCCAGGCCAGATACGCAGTATTTT.

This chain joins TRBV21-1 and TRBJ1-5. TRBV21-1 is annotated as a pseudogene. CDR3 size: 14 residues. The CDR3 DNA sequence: TGTGCCAGCAGCAAACGGGGGGGTGGGCAGCCCCAGCATTTT. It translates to CASSKRGGGQPQHF.

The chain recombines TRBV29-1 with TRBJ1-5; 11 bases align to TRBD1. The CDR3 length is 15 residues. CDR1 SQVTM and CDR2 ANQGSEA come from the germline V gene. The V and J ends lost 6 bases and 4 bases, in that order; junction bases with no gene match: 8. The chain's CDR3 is CSVQTGTGGNQPQHF. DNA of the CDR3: TGCAGCGTCCAAACCGGGACAGGGGGTAATCAGCCCCAGCATTTT.

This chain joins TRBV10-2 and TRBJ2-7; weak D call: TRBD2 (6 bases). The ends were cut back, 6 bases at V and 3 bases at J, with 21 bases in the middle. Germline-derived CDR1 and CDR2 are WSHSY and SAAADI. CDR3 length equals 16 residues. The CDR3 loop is CASRPADGGPFYEQYF. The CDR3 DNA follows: TGCGCCAGCAGACCCGCGGACGGGGGTCCCTTCTACGAGCAGTACTTC.

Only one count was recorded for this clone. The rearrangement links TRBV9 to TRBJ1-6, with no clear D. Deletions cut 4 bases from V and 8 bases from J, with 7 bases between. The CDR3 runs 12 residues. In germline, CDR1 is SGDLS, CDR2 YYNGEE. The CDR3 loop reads CASSQNDSPLHF. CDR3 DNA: TGTGCCAGCAGCCAGAATGATTCACCCCTCCACTTT.

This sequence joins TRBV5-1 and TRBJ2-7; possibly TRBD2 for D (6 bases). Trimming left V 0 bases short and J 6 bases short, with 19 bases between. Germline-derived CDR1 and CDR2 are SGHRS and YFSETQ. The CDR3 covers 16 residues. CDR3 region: CASSLDGGWGDLEQYF. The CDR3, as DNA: TGCGCCAGCAGCTTGGACGGTGGGTGGGGGGATCTCGAGCAGTACTTC.

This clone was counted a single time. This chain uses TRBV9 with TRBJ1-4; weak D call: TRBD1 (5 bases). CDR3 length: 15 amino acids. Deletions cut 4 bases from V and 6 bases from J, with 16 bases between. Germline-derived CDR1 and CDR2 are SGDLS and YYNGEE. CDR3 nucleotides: TGTGCCAGCAGCCCGTCCGGTACAGGCCATGAAAAACTGTTTTTT. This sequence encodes CASSPSGTGHEKLFF.

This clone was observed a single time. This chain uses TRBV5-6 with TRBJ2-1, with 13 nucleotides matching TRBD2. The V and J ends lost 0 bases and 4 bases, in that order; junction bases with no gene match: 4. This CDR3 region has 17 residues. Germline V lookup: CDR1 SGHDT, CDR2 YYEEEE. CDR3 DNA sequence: TGTGCCAGCAGCTTGGCACTAGCGGGAGGGTCGTACAATGAGCAGTTCTTC. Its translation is CASSLALAGGSYNEQFF.

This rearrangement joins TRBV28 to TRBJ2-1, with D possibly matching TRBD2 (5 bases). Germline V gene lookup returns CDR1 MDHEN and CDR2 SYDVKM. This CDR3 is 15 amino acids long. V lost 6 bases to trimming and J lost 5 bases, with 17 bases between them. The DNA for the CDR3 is TGTGCCAGCAGCGAGCGGACCCAACGGGACAATGAGCAGTTCTTC. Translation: CASSERTQRDNEQFF.

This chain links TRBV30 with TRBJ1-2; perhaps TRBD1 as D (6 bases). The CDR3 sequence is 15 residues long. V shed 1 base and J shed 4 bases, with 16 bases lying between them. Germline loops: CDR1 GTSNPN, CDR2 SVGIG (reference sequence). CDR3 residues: CAWSDGQQSFYGYTF. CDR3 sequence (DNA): TGTGCCTGGAGTGATGGACAGCAATCCTTCTATGGCTACACCTTC.

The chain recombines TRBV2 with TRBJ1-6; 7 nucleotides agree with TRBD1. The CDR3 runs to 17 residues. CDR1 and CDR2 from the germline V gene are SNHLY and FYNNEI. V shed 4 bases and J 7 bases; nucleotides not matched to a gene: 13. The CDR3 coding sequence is TGTGCCAGCAGTGGAGGCCCGGACAGGCTATTCAATTCACCCCTCCACTTT. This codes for CASSGGPDRLFNSPLHF.

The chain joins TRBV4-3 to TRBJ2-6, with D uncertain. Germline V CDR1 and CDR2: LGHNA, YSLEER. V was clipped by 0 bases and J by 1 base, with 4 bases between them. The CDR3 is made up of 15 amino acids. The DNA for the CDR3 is TGCGCCAGCAGCCAAGATCCTTCTGGGGCCAACGTCCTGACTTTC. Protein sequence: CASSQDPSGANVLTF.

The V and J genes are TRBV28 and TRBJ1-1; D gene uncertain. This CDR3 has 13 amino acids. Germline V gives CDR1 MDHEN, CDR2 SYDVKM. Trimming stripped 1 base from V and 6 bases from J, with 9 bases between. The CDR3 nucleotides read TGTGCCAGCAGTTTATCGGTCCAGGCTGAAGCTTTCTTT. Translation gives CASSLSVQAEAFF.

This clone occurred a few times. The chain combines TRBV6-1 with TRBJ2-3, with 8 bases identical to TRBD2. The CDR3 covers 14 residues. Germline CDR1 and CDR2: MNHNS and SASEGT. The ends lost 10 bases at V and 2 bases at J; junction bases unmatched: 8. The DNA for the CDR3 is TGTGCCACCACACTAGCGGAGACCACAGATACGCAGTATTTT. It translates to CATTLAETTDTQYF.